The rows below give T cell receptor beta chains drawn from one sample of a study of blood T cell repertoires in COVID-19. Repertoires were generated with immunoSEQ multiplex PCR, while TCRdb's copy carries only in-frame clones and drops some. The sample consists of 300,000 to 350,000 clones, around four fifths of them appearing once. Sequencing was done on a sample of peripheral blood. The receptors originated from a man aged 25-40 years with active or convalescent COVID-19. CDR3s include the opening cysteine and the closing phenylalanine or tryptophan. A D gene is named only where the DNA matches it firmly. Clone size is given for some rows only: seen once, a few or many times, or a class if the clone is expanded.

j_call | v_call | d_call | clone_size | cdr3_nt | cdr3_aa
TRBJ2-3 | TRBV29-1 | TRBD1 | - | TGCAGCGTTGAAAAACAGGGGGCACCCACCACAGATACGCAGTATTTT | CSVEKQGAPTTDTQYF
TRBJ2-5 | TRBV28 | - | - | TGTGCCAGCAACCCACCTTTACGGGAGACCCAGTACTTC | CASNPPLRETQYF
TRBJ1-5 | TRBV6-2/TRBV6-3 | - | - | TGTGCCAGCAGTGTCCAGTGGGGGAGGCTAGGACCCCAGCATTTT | CASSVQWGRLGPQHF
TRBJ2-7 | TRBV27 | - | - | TGTGCCAGCAGAGCCACAGGGTTAAACGAGCAGTACTTC | CASRATGLNEQYF
TRBJ2-1 | TRBV18 | TRBD2 | - | TGTGCCAGCTCACCTGGGACTAGCGGGAGGGCCCCTATATACAATGAGCAGTTCTTC | CASSPGTSGRAPIYNEQFF
TRBJ1-5 | TRBV28 | - | once | TGTGCCAGCAGTCTCTACAGCTATTATAGCAATCAGCCCCAGCATTTT | CASSLYSYYSNQPQHF
TRBJ2-1 | TRBV5-4 | - | - | TGTGCCAGCAGCCCCTACGTGACCTACAATGAGCAGTTCTTC | CASSPYVTYNEQFF
TRBJ2-2 | TRBV7-3 | - | - | TGTGCCAGCAGCTCAGGGACCGGGGAGCTGTTTTTT | CASSSGTGELFF
TRBJ2-2 | TRBV14 | - | - | TGTGCCAGCAGCCAACTTGGGGGCTCCGGCGGGGAGCTGTTTTTT | CASSQLGGSGGELFF
TRBJ1-3 | TRBV6-2/TRBV6-3 | - | - | TGTGCCAGCAGTTGGTATGAGGCAGACCGGGGCTCTGGAAACACCATATATTTT | CASSWYEADRGSGNTIYF
TRBJ2-5 | TRBV30 | - | few | TGTGCCTGGAGTGTTAGTTGGGAGACCCAGTACTTC | CAWSVSWETQYF
TRBJ1-5 | TRBV30 | - | - | TGTGCCTGGAGTGGACAGCACAATCAGCCCCAGCATTTT | CAWSGQHNQPQHF
TRBJ2-7 | TRBV9 | TRBD1 | - | TGTGCCAGCAGCGCTGGGACAGCCCCCTCCTACGAGCAGTACTTC | CASSAGTAPSYEQYF
TRBJ1-6 | TRBV19 | - | once | TGTGCCAGTAGTATAGGGCTCCCCAGGGGATTTAATTCACCCCTCCACTTT | CASSIGLPRGFNSPLHF
TRBJ2-3 | TRBV4-2 | - | - | TGTGCCAGCAGCCCTCCGGGACTCCCTGTCGCAGATACGCAGTATTTT | CASSPPGLPVADTQYF
TRBJ2-5 | TRBV3-1/TRBV3-2 | TRBD2 | - | TGTGCCAGCAGCAGGGCCACTAGCGGGGGGGAGACCCAGTACTTC | CASSRATSGGETQYF
TRBJ1-6 | TRBV6-4 | - | - | TGTGCCAGCAGGGGCAGGGCTGCCTCTCCGTATGAATTCCCCCTCCACTTT | CASRGRAASPYEFPLHF
TRBJ2-3 | TRBV28 | TRBD1 | few | TGTGCCAGCAGTTCTCCGATTTTTGGGACAGCAAAAAATGGAGGCACAGATACGCAGTATTTT | CASSSPIFGTAKNGGTDTQYF
TRBJ2-6 | TRBV30 | - | - | TGTGCCTGGAGTGTAAACAGAGAGGCCAACGTCCTGACTTTC | CAWSVNREANVLTF
TRBJ2-5 | TRBV3-1/TRBV3-2 | TRBD2 | - | TGTGCCAGCAGCCAGTCTAGCGGGAAGGAGACCCAGTACTTC | CASSQSSGKETQYF
TRBJ2-4 | TRBV3-1/TRBV3-2 | - | once | TGTGCCAGCAGCCTAGACACCCAAGTAGACATTCAGTACTTC | CASSLDTQVDIQYF
TRBJ2-2 | TRBV2 | TRBD2 | - | TGTGCCAGCAGTGCTCGGCGGGGGGGATCGAACACCGGGGAGCTGTTTTTT | CASSARRGGSNTGELFF
TRBJ1-2 | TRBV20-1 | - | - | TGCAGCCCCGGTATCGAGCATGGCTACACCTTC | CSPGIEHGYTF
TRBJ2-3 | TRBV20-1 | - | - | TGCAGTGCTAGTGTGGAGTGGGGCGCAACAGATACGCAGTATTTT | CSASVEWGATDTQYF
TRBJ1-2 | TRBV7-2 | - | - | TGTGCCAGCAGCTTAGATCTCCCCTATGGCTACACCTTC | CASSLDLPYGYTF